Reported below is one TCR beta chain. No antigen is known for it. This CDR3 contains 14 residues. Trimming removed 3 bases from V and 4 bases from J; junction bases left unmatched: 4. Germline V gives CDR1 LNHDA, CDR2 SQIVND (reference sequence). Assay: immunoSEQ multiplex PCR; the TCRdb copy retains only in-frame clones and omits some. The repertoire holds around 94,000 clones, about 92% seen once, with more than 3% in the top ten. These data are taken from a study of OX40 agonist ivuxolimab in advanced cancers. Points from the study as a whole: Antigen specificity was not determined for the expanded peripheral T cells. Both blood CD4+ and CD8+ T cells showed clonal growth by week 6 at 0.1 to 3.0 mg/kg.

The material was CD4+ or CD8+ T cells sorted from blood, obtained in a trial of the OX40 agonist ivuxolimab. The sequence came from an adult with an advanced solid tumor such as melanoma, head and neck, liver or kidney cancer. V is TRBV19 and J is TRBJ2-7, with 9 bases lining up with TRBD1. Written as DNA, the CDR3 is TGTGCCAGTAGTATCGGACAGGGGAATTACGAGCAGTACTTC. This sequence encodes CASSIGQGNYEQYF.